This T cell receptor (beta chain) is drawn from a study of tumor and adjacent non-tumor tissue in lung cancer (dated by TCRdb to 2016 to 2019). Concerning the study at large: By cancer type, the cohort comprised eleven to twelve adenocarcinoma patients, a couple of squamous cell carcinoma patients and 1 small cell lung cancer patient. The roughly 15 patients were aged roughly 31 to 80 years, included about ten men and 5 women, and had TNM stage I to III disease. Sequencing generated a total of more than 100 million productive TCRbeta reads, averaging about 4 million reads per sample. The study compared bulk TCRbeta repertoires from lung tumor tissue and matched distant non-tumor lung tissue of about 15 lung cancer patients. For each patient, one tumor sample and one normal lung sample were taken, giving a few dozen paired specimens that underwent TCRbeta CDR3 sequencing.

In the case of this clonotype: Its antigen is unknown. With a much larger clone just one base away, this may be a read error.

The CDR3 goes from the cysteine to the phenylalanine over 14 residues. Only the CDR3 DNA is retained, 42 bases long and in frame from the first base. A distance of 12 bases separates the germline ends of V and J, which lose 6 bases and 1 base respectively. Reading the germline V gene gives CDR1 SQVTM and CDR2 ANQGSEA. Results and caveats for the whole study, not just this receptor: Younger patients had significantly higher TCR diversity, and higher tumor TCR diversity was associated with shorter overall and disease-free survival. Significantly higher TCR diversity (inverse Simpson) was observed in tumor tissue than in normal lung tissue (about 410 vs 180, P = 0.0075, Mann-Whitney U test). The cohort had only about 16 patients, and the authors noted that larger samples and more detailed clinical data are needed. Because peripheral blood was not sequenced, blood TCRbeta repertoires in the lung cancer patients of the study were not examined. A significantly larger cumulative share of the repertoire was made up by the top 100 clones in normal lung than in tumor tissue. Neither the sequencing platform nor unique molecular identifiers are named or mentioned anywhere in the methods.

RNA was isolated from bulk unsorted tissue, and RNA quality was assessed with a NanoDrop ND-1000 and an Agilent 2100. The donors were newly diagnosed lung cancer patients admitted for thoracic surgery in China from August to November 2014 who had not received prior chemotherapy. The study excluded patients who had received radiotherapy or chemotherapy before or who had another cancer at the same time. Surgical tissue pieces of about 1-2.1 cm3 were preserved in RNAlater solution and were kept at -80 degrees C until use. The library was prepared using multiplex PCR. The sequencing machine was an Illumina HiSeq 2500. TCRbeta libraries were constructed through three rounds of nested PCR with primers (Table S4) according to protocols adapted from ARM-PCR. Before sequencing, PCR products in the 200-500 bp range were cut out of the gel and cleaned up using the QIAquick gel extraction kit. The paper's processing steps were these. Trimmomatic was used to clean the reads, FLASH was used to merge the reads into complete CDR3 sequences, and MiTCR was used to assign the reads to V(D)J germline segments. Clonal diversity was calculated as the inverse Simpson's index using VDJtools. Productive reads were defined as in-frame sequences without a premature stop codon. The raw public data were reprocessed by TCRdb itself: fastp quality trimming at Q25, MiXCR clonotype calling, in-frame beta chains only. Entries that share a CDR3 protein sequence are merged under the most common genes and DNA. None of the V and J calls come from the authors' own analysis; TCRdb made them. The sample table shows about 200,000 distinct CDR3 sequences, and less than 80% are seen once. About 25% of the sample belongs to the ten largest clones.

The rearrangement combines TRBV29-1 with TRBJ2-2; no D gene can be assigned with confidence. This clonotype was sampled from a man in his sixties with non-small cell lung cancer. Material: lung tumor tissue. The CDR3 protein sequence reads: CSVRTYRNTGELFF. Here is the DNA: TGCAGCGTCCGTACGTACAGGAACACCGGGGAGCTGTTTTTT.